These 19 T cell receptor beta chains came from one sample sequenced in a study of cytomegalovirus exposure and HLA in healthy donors. Use of 60 Vbeta and 13 Jbeta primers characterized the PCR. Only in-frame clones appear in the TCRdb table, and some are missing; sequencing was by immunoSEQ multiplex PCR. The sample yields around 92,000 clones, roughly 82% seen once. Sequencing input: PBMCs. The receptors come from a human donor in good health.

Concerning this clone itself: A junction boundary mismatches the germline segment, possibly from a read error. The rearrangement uses TRBV7-9 and TRBJ1-5; 8 bases map to TRBD1. This CDR3 is 16 amino acids long. Germline values: CDR1 SEHNR, CDR2 FQNEAQ (reference sequence). The CDR3 reads CSSSLATGASNQPQHF. The CDR3 region has the DNA TGTTCCAGCAGCTTAGCGACAGGGGCTAGCAATCAGCCCCAGCATTTT.

The V call is TRBV5-1, the J call TRBJ2-3, with TRBD2 matching over 16 bases. Per the germline V gene, CDR1 is SGHRS and CDR2 is YFSETQ. The CDR3 covers 18 residues. V trimming: 3 bases; J trimming: 2 bases; junction bases outside the gene matches: 6. The CDR3 DNA sequence: TGCGCCAGCAGCTCGGGACTAGCGGGGGGGAAGCACACAGATACGCAGTATTTT. This codes for CASSSGLAGGKHTDTQYF. Variable domain in full (rest from reference TRBV5-1 and TRBJ2-3): KAGVTQTPRYLIKTRGQQVTLSCSPISGHRSVSWYQQTPGQGLQFLFEYFSETQRNKGNFPGRFSGRQFSNSRSEMNVSTLELGDSALYLCASSSGLAGGKHTDTQYFGPGTRLTVL.

This clone has a handful of counts. CDR3 in amino acids: CASSLGQGNEKLFF. CDR3 coding DNA: TGCGCCAGCAGCTTGGGTCAGGGGAATGAAAAACTGTTTTTT. J is TRBJ1-4 and V is TRBV5-1; a weak D match, TRBD1 (6 bases). The CDR3 spans 14 residues. The V gene lost 0 bases and the J gene lost 5 bases, with 8 bases spanning the gap. The germline V gene encodes CDR1 SGHRS and CDR2 YFSETQ.

This clone occurred once. The chain uses TRBV6-5 and TRBJ2-1, with 7 bases fitting TRBD1. Germline loops: CDR1 MNHEY, CDR2 SVGAGI. This CDR3 is 15 amino acids long. The V and J ends lost 4 bases and 6 bases, in that order; junction bases with no gene match: 9. This chain's CDR3 is CASSSGTANSNEQFF. CDR3 DNA sequence: TGTGCCAGCAGTTCCGGGACAGCAAACTCCAATGAGCAGTTCTTC.

This clone was seen a handful of times. CDR3 nucleotide sequence: TGTGCCAGCAGCCCCCACTCCGGGCAGGGTGAGCAGTTCTTC. Translating gives CASSPHSGQGEQFF. The chain uses TRBV11-3 and TRBJ2-1, with a tentative D call TRBD1 (5 bases). Germline CDR1 and CDR2: SGHNT and YENEEA. Trimming took off 5 bases at V and 9 bases at J, with 17 bases between the two ends. The CDR3 totals 14 residues.

V usage is TRBV14 and J usage is TRBJ2-3; D is perhaps TRBD2 (6 bases). Germline CDR1 reads SGHDN; CDR2 reads FVKESK. The CDR3 totals 15 residues. The ends were cut back, 1 base at V and 0 bases at J, with 8 bases in the middle. As DNA, the CDR3 is TGTGCCAGCAGCCAAGTAGCGGCTAGCACAGATACGCAGTATTTT. Translation: CASSQVAASTDTQYF.

This chain links TRBV9 with TRBJ2-1; D is undetermined. This CDR3 comprises 15 residues. The V end lost 2 bases, the J end lost 5 bases, and 14 bases lay between the germline ends. Germline values: CDR1 SGDLS, CDR2 YYNGEE. CDR3 DNA: TGTGCCAGCAGCGTCGGTCAGGCAGATCACAATGAGCAGTTCTTC. This gives the protein CASSVGQADHNEQFF.

This chain uses TRBV5-4 with TRBJ2-5, with TRBD2 matching 14 bases. V gave up 1 base and J gave up 5 bases; unmatched junction bases: 4. Germline-derived CDR1 and CDR2 are SGHNT and YYREEE (reference sequence). There are 16 residues in the CDR3. CDR3 sequence: CASSLSRLAGGETQYF. CDR3 DNA sequence: TGTGCCAGCAGCTTGTCAAGACTAGCGGGGGGGGAGACCCAGTACTTC.

The chain joins TRBV7-8 to TRBJ1-1; no reliable D call. CDR3 length: 14 amino acids. V was trimmed by 5 bases and J by 1 base, leaving 11 bases between them. CDR1 and CDR2 from the germline V gene are SGHVS and FQNEAQ. The CDR3 protein is CASSPSPGNTEAFF. Here the CDR3 DNA reads TGTGCCAGCAGCCCATCCCCAGGGAACACTGAAGCTTTCTTT.

J is TRBJ1-3 and V is TRBV14; no clear D. V lost 1 base and J lost 4, with 11 bases in between. This CDR3 region has 15 residues. Germline CDR1 reads SGHDN; CDR2 reads FVKESK. CDR3 sequence reads: CASSQAPLAGNTIYF. CDR3 nucleotides: TGTGCCAGCAGCCAAGCCCCTTTGGCCGGAAACACCATATATTTT.

The CDR3, as DNA: TGTGCCACAGGGAAAGGACAGGGCCAACTCCACGAGCAGTACTTC. As protein: CATGKGQGQLHEQYF. V and J are TRBV19 and TRBJ2-7, with 8 bases aligning to TRBD1. Germline V lookup: CDR1 LNHDA, CDR2 SQIVND (reference sequence). Unmatched junction bases numbered 16, after V lost 10 bases and J lost 5 bases. There are 15 residues in the CDR3.

The chain combines TRBV28 with TRBJ1-2; D gene ambiguous. The V gene lost 5 bases and the J gene lost 8 bases, with 18 bases spanning the gap. Germline lookup yields CDR1 MDHEN and CDR2 SYDVKM. There are 14 residues in the CDR3. The CDR3 DNA reads as TGTGCCAGCAGTCGGACGGGAGCCTCGGGAGGCTACACCTTC. Translated: CASSRTGASGGYTF.

This chain connects TRBV11-3 to TRBJ1-1; no reliable D call. Trimming left V 2 bases short and J 1 base short, with 17 bases between. Looked up from germline, CDR1 is SGHNT and CDR2 is YENEEA. CDR3 length: 17 residues. The CDR3 here is CASSLSVTVTSNTEAFF. The DNA for the CDR3 is TGTGCCAGCAGCTTAAGCGTGACGGTAACCTCGAACACTGAAGCTTTCTTT.

The J gene is TRBJ2-7, the V gene TRBV7-9; D is perhaps TRBD2 (5 bases). Trimming left V 4 bases short and J 4 bases short, with 14 bases between. Germline assignment: CDR1 SEHNR and CDR2 FQNEAQ (reference sequence). This CDR3 contains 14 residues. CDR3 protein: CASSSRGRGYEQYF. In DNA, the CDR3 is TGTGCCAGCAGCTCTAGAGGGAGAGGATACGAGCAGTACTTC.

V and J are TRBV27 and TRBJ2-5; 9 bases fit TRBD2. The CDR3 runs 17 residues. Per germline, CDR1 MNHEY and CDR2 SMNVEV (reference sequence). After removal of 3 bases from V and 5 bases from J, the junction contained 13 bases not matched to a gene. DNA of the CDR3: TGTGCCAGCAGTTTTTGGGCTAGCGGGAAAAAGACGGAGACCCAGTACTTC. It codes for CASSFWASGKKTETQYF.

The CDR3 DNA reads as TGTGCCAGCAGCGTATCGACAGGGAACCACGAGCAGTACTTC. Protein product: CASSVSTGNHEQYF. The chain employs TRBV9 and TRBJ2-7; 7 bases map to TRBD1. Trimming cost V 1 base and J 5 bases; bases outside gene matches: 6. CDR1 is SGDLS and CDR2 is YYNGEE in the germline V gene. The CDR3 extends over 14 amino acids.

The chain's CDR3 is CASSELAGELGNEQFF. DNA for the CDR3: TGTGCCAGCAGTGAACTAGCGGGAGAACTCGGCAATGAGCAGTTCTTC. V is TRBV2 and J is TRBJ2-1, with TRBD2 matching over 10 bases. The CDR3 totals 16 residues. After removal of 2 bases from V and 6 bases from J, the junction contained 7 bases not matched to a gene. The V gene's germline CDR1 is SNHLY and CDR2 FYNNEI.

This clone was seen a few times. V and J are TRBV14 and TRBJ1-1; D remains ambiguous. V was trimmed by 5 bases and J by 1 base, leaving 8 bases between them. This CDR3 contains 13 residues. Germline CDR1 reads SGHDN; CDR2 reads FVKESK. CDR3 residues: CASSKVQNTEAFF. CDR3 coding DNA: TGTGCCAGCAGCAAAGTCCAGAACACTGAAGCTTTCTTT.

The chain is built from TRBV11-3 and TRBJ2-1; maybe TRBD2 (6 bases). Germline V gene lookup returns CDR1 SGHNT and CDR2 YENEEA. This CDR3 region has 12 residues. V shed 11 bases and J shed 3 bases, with 11 bases lying between them. CDR3: CASGRDYNEQFF. The CDR3 coding sequence is TGTGCCTCCGGGAGAGACTACAATGAGCAGTTCTTC.